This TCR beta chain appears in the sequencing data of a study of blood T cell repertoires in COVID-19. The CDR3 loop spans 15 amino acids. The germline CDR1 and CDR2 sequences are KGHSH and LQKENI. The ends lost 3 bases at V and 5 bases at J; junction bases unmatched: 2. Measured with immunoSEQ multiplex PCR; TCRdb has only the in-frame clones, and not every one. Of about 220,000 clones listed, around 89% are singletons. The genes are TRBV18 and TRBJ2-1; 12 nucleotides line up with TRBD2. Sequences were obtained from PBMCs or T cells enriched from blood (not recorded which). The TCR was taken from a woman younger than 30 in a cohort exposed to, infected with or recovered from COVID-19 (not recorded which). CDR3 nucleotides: TGTGCCAGCTCACCGACTAGCGGGGGAGACAATGAGCAGTTCTTC. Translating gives CASSPTSGGDNEQFF.